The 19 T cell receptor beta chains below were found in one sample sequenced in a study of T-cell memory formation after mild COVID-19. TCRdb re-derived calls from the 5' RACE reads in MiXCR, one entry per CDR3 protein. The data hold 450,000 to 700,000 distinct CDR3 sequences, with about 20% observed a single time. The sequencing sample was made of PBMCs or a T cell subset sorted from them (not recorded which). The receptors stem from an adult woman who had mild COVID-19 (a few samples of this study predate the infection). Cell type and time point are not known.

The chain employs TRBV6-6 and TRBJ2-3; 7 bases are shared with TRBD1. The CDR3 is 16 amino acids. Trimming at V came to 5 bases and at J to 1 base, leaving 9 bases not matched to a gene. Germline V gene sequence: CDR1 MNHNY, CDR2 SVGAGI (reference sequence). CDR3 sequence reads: CASSPTGSDGTDTQYF. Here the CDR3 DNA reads TGTGCCAGCAGTCCGACAGGGAGTGATGGCACAGATACGCAGTATTTT.

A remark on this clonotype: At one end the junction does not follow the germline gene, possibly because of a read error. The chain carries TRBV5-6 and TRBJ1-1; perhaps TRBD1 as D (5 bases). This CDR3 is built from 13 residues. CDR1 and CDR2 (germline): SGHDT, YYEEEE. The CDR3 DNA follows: TGTGCCAGCAGCCAGCGGTCTGGTGACAGCTTAATCTTT. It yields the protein CASSQRSGDSLIF.

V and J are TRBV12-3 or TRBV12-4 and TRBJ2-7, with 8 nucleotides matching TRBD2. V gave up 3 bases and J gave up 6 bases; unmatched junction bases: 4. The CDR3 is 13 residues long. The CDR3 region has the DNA TGTGCCAGCAGTTTCGGACTAGCTAGCGAGCAGTACTTC. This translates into CASSFGLASEQYF.

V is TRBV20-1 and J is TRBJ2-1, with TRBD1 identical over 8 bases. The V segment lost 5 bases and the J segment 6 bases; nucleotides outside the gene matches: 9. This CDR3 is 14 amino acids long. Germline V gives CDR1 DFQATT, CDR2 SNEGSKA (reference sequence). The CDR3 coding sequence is TGCAGTGCTCCGGCCGGACAGGGACCCAATGAGCAGTTCTTC. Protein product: CSAPAGQGPNEQFF.

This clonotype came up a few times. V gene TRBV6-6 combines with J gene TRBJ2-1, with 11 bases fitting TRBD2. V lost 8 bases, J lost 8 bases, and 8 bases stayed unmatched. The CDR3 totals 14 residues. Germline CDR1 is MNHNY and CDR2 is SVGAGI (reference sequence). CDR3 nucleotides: TGTGCCAGCGGACAGACTAGCGGGACTCATGAGCAGTTCTTC. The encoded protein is CASGQTSGTHEQFF.

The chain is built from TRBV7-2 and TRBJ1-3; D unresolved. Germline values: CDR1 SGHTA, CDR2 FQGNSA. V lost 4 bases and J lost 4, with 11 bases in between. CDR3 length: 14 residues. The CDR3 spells CASSSPPQGNTIYF. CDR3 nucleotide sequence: TGTGCCAGCAGCTCGCCTCCACAGGGAAACACCATATATTTT.

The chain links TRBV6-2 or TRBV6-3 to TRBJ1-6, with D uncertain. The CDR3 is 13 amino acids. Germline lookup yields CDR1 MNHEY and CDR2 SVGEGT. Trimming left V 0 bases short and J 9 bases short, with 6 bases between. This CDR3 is CASSYSRPSPLHF. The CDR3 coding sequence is TGTGCCAGCAGTTACTCTCGTCCTTCACCCCTCCACTTT.

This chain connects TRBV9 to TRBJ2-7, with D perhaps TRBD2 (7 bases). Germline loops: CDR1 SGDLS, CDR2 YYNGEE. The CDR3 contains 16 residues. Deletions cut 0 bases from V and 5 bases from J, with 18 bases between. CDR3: CASSVDPAAGAHEQYF. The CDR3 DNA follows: TGTGCCAGCAGCGTAGACCCCGCGGCGGGGGCCCACGAGCAGTACTTC.

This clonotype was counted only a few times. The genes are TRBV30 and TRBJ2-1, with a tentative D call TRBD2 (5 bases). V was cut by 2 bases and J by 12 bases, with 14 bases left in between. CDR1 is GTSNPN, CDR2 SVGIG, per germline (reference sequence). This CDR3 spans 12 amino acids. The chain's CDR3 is CAWSPPGGGQFF. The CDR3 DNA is TGTGCCTGGAGTCCCCCAGGAGGTGGGCAGTTCTTC.

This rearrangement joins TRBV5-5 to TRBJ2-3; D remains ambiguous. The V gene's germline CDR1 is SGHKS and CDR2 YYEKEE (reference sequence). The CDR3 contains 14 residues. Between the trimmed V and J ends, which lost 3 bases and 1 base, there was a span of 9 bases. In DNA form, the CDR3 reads TGTGCCAGCAGCTGGTCGGCCGGCACAGATACGCAGTATTTT. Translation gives CASSWSAGTDTQYF. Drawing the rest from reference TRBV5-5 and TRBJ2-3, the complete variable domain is DAGVTQSPTHLIKTRGQQVTLRCSPISGHKSVSWYQQVLGQGPQFIFQYYEKEERGRGNFPDRFSARQFPNYSSELNVNALLLGDSALYLCASSWSAGTDTQYFGPGTRLTVL.

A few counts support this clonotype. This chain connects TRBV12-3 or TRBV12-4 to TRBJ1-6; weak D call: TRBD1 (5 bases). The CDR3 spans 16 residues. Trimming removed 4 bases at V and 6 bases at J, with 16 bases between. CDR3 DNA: TGTGCCAGCAGTTGGGGGGAAGGGCAGGGTAATTCACCCCTCCACTTT. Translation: CASSWGEGQGNSPLHF.

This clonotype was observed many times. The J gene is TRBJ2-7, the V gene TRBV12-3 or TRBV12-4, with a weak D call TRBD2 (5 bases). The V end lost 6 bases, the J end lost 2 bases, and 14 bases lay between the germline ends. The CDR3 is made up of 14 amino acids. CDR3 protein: CASSLRGGAYEQYF. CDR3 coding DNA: TGTGCCAGCAGCCTCCGGGGTGGAGCCTACGAGCAGTACTTC.

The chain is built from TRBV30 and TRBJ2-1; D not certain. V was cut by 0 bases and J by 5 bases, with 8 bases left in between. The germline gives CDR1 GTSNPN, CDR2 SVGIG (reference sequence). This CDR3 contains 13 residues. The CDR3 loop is CAWSVTVNNEQFF. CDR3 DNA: TGTGCCTGGAGTGTTACAGTTAACAATGAGCAGTTCTTC.

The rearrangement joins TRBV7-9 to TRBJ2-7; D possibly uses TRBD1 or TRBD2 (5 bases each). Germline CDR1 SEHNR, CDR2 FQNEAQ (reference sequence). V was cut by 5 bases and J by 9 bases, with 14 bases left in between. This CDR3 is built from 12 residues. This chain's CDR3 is CASSQSLGPQYF. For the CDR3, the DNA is TGTGCCAGCAGCCAAAGTTTGGGACCGCAGTACTTC. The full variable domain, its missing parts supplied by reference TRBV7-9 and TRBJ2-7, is DTGVSQNPRHKITKRGQNVTFRCDPISEHNRLYWYRQTLGQGPEFLTYFQNEAQLEKSRLLSDRFSAERPKGSFSTLEIQRTEQGDSAMYLCASSQSLGPQYFGPGTRLTVT.

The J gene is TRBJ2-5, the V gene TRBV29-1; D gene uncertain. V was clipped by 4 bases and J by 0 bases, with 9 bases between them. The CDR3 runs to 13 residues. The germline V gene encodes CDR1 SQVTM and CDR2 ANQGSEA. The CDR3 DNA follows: TGCAGCGTTGCTGAGCCGTACCAAGAGACCCAGTACTTC. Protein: CSVAEPYQETQYF.

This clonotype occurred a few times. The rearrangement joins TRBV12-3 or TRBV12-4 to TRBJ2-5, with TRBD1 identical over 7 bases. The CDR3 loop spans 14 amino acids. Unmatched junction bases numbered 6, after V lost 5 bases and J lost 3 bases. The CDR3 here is CASSVTGTEETQYF. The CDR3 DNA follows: TGTGCCAGCAGTGTAACCGGGACAGAAGAGACCCAGTACTTC.

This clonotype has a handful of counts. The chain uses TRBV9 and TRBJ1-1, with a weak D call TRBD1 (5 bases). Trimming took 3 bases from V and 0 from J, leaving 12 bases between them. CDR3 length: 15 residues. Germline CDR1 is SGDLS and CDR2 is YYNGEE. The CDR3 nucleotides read TGTGCCAGCAGCGGGGACTTGGGGATGAACACTGAAGCTTTCTTT. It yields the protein CASSGDLGMNTEAFF.

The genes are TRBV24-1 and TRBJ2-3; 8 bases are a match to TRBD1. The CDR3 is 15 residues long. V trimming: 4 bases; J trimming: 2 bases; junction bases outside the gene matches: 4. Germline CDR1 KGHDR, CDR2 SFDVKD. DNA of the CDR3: TGTGCCACCAGTGAGTGGACAGGGTCCACAGATACGCAGTATTTT. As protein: CATSEWTGSTDTQYF.

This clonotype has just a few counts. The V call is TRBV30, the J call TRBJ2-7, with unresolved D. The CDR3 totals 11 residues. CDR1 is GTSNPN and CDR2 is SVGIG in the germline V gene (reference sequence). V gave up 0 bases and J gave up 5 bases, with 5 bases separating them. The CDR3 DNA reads TGTGCCTGGAGTGTAGTCGACGAGCAGTACTTC. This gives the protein CAWSVVDEQYF.